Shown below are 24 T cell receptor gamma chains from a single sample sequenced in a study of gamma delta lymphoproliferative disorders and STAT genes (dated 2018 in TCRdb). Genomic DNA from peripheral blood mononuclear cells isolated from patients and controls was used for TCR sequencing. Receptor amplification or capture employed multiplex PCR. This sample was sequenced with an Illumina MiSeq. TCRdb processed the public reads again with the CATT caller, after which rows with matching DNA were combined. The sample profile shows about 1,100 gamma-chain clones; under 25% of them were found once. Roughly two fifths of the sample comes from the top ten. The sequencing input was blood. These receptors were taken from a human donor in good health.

CDR3 nucleotides: TGTGCTGCGTGGATCGAACCTTATTATAAGAAACTCTTT. Amino acids: CAAWIEPYYKKLF. The gene calls are TRGV10 and TRGJ1 or TRGJ2. No J gene was available from TCRdb, and it was assigned here by a germline match of the DNA. TRGV10 is reported as an ORF; its role is uncertain. The CDR3 contains 13 residues. The J segment lost 3 bases and the V segment lost 8 bases, leaving 8 bases of the junction unmatched.

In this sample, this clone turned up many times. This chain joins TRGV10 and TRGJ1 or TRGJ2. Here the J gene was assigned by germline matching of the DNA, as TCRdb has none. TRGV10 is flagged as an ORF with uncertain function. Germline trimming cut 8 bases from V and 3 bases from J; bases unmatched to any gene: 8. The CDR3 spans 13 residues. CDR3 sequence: CAAWDFVYYKKLF. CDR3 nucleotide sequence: TGTGCTGCGTGGGATTTTGTTTATTATAAGAAACTCTTT.

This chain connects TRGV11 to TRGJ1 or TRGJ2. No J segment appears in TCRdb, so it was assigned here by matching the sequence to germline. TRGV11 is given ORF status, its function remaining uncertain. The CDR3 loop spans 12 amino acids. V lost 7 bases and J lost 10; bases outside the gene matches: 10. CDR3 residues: CACWIQASKKLF. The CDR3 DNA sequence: TGTGCCTGCTGGATCCAAGCCTCAAAGAAACTCTTT.

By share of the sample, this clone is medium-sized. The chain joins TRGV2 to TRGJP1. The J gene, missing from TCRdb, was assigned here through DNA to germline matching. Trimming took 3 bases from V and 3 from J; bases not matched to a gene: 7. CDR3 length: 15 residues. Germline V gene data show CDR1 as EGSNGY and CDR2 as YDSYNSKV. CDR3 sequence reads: CATWDSKATGWFKIF. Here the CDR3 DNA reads TGTGCCACCTGGGACTCTAAGGCCACTGGTTGGTTCAAGATATTT.

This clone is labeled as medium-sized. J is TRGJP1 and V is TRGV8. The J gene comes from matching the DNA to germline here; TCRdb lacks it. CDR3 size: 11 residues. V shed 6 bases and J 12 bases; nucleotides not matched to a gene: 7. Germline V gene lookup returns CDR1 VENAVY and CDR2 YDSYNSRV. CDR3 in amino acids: CATWPPRFKIF. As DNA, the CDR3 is TGTGCCACCTGGCCCCCACGGTTCAAGATATTT.

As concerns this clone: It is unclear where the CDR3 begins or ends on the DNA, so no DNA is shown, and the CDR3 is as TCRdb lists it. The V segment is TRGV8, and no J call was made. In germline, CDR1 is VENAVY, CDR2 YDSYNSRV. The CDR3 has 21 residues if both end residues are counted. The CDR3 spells CATWDRFGFIIRNSLAVEQHF.

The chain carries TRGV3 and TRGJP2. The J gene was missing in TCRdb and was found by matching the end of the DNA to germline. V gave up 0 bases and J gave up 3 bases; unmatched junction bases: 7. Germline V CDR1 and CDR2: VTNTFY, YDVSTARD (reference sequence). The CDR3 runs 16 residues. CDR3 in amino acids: CATWDRRAGSDWIKTF. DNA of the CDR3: TGTGCCACCTGGGACAGGCGGGCGGGTAGTGATTGGATCAAGACGTTT.

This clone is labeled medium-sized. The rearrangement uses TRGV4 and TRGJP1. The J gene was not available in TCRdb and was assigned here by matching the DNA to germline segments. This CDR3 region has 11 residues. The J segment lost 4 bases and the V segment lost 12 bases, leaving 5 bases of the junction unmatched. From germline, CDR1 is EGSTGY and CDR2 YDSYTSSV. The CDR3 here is CASFTGWFKIF. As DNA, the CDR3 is TGTGCCTCATTCACTGGTTGGTTCAAGATATTT.

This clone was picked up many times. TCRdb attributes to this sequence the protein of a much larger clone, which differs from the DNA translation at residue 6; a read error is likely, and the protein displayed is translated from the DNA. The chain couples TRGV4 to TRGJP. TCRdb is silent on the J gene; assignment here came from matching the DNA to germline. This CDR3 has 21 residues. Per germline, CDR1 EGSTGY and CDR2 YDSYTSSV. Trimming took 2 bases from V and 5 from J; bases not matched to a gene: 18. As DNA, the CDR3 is TGTGCCACCTGGGATGAGCACACGAACCGAGTTGAAGAGTTGGGCAAAAAAATCAAGGTATTT. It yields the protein CATWDEHTNRVEELGKKIKVF.

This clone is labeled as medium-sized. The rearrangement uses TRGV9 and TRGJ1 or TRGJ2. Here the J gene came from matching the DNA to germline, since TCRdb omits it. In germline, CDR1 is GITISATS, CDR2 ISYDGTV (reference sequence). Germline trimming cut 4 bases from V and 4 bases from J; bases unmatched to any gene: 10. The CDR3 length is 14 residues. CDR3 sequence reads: CALWDPVGYYKKLF. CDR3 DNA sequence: TGTGCCTTGTGGGACCCCGTCGGGTATTATAAGAAACTCTTT.

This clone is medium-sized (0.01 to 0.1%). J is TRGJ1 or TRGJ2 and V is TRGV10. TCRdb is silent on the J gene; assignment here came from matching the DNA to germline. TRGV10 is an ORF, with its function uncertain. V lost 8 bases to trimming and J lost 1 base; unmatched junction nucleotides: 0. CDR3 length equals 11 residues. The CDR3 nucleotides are TGTGCTGCGTGGAATTATTATAAGAAACTCTTT. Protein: CAAWNYYKKLF.

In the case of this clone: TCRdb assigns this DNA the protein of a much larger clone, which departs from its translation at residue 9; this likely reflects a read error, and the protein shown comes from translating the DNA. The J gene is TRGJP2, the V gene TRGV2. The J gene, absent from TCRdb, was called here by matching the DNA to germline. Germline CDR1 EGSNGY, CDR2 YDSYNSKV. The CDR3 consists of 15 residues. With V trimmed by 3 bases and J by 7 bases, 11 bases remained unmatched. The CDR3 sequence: CATWDPASDDWIKTF. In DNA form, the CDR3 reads TGTGCCACCTGGGACCCCGCATCCGATGATTGGATCAAGACGTTT.

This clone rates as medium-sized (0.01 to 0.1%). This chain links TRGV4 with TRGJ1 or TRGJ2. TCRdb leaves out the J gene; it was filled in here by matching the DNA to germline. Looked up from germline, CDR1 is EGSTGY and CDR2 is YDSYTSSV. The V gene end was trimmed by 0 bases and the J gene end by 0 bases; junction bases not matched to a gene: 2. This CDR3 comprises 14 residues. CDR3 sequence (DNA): TGTGCCACCTGGGATGGGGGGAATTATTATAAGAAACTCTTT. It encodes CATWDGGNYYKKLF.

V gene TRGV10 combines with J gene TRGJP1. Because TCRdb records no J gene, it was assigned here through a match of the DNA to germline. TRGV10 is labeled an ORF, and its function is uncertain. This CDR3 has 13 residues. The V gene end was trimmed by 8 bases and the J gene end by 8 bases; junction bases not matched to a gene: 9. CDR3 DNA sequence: TGTGCTGCGTGGGACCTCATAGGTTGGTTCAAGATATTT. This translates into CAAWDLIGWFKIF.

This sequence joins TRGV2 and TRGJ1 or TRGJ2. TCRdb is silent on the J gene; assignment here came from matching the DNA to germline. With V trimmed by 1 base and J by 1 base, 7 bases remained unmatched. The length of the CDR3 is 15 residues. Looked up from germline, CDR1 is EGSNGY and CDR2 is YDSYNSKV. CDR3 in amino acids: CATWDGPNNYYKKLF. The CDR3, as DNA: TGTGCCACCTGGGACGGACCTAATAATTATTATAAGAAACTCTTT.

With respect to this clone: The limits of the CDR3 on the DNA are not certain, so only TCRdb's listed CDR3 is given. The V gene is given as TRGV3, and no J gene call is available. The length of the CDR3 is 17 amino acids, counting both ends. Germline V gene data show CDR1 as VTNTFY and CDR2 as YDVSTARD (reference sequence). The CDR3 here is CATWDVLRNSLAVEQHF.

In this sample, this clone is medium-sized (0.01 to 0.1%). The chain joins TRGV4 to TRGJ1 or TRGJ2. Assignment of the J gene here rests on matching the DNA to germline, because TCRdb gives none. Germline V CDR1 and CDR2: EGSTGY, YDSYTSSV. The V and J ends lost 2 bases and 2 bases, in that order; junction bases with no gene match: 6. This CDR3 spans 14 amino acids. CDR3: CATWDDPYYYKKLF. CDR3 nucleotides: TGTGCCACCTGGGATGACCCCTATTATTATAAGAAACTCTTT.

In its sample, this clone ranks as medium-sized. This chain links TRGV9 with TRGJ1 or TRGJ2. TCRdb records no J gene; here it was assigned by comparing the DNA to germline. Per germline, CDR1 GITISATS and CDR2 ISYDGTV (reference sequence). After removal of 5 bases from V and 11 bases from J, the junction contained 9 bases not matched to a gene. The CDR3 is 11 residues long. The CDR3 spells CALWVTTQKLF. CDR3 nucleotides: TGTGCCTTGTGGGTCACGACCCAGAAACTCTTT.

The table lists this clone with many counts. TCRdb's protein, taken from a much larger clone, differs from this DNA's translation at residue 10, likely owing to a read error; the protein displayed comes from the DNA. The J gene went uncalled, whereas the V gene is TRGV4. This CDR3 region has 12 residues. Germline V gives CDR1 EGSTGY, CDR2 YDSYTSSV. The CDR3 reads CATWDCYYKNLF. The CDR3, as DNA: TGTGCCACCTGGGATTGCTATTATAAGAACCTCTTT.

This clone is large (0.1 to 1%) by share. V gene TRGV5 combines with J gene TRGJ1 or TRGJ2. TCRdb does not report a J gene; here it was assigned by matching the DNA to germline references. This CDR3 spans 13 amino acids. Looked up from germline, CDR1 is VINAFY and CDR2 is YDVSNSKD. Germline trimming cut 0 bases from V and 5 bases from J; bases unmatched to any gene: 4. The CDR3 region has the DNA TGTGCCACCTGGGACAGGCCAAATTATAAGAAACTCTTT. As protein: CATWDRPNYKKLF.

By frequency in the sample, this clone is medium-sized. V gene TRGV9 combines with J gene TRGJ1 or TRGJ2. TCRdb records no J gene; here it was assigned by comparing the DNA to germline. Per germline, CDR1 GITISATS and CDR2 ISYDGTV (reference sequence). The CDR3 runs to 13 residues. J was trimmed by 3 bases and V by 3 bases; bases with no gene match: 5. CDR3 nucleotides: TGTGCCTTGTGGGAGCCGTTTTATTATAAGAAACTCTTT. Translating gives CALWEPFYYKKLF.

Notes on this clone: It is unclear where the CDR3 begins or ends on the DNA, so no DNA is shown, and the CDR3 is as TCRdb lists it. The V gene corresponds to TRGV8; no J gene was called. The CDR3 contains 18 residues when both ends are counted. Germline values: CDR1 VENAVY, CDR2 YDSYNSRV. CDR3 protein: CATWDLIIRNSLAVEQHF.

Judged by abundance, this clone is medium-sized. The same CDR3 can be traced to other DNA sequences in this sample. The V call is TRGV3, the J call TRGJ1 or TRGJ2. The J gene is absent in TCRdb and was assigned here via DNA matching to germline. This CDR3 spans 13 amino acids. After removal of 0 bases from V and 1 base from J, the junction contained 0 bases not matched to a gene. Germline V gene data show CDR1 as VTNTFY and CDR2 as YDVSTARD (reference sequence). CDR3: CATWDRNYYKKLF. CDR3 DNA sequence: TGTGCCACCTGGGACAGGAATTATTATAAGAAACTCTTT.

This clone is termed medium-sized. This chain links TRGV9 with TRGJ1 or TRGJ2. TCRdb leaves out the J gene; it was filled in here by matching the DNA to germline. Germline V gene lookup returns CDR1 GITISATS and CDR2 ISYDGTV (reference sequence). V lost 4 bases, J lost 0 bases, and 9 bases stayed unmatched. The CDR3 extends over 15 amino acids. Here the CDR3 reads CALWDHPSNYYKKLF. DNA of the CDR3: TGTGCCTTGTGGGACCACCCGTCGAATTATTATAAGAAACTCTTT.